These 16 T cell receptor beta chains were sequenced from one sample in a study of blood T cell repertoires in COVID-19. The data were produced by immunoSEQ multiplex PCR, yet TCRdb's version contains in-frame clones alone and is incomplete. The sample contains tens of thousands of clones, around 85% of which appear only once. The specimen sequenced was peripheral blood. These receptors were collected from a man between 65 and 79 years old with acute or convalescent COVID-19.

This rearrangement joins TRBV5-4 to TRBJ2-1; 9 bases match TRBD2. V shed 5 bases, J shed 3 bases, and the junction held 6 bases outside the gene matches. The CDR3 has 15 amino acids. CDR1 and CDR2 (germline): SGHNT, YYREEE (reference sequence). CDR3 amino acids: CASRAGTSNYNEQFF. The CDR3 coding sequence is TGTGCCAGCAGGGCCGGGACTAGCAACTACAATGAGCAGTTCTTC.

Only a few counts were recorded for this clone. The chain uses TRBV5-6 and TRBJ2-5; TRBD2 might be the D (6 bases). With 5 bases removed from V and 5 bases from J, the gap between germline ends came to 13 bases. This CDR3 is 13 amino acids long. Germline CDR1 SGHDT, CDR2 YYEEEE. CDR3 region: CASSYAGRETQYF. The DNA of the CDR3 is TGTGCCAGCAGTTACGCGGGAAGGGAGACCCAGTACTTC.

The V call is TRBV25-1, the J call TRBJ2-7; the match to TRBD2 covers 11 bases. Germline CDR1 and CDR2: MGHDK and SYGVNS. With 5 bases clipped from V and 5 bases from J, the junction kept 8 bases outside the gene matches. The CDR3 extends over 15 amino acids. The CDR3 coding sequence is TGTGCCAGCAGTATCACGACTAGCGGGGCTGACGAGCAGTACTTC. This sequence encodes CASSITTSGADEQYF.

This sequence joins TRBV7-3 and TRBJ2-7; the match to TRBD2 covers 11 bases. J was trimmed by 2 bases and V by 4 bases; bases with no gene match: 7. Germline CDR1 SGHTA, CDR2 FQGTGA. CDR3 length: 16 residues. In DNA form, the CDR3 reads TGTGCCAGCAGCTGCCGACTAGCGGGGAACCCCTACGAGCAGTACTTC. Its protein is CASSCRLAGNPYEQYF. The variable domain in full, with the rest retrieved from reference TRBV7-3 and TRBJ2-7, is GAGVSQTPSNKVTEKGKYVELRCDPISGHTALYWYRQSLGQGPEFLIYFQGTGAADDSGLPNDRFFAVRPEGSVSTLKIQRTERGDSAVYLCASSCRLAGNPYEQYFGPGTRLTVT.

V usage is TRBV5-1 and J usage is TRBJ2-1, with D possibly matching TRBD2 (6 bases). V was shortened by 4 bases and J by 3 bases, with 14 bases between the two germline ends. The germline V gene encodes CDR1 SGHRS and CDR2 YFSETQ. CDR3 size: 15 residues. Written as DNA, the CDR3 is TGCGCCAGCAGCGAATTAGCGGAGAACTACAATGAGCAGTTCTTC. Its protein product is CASSELAENYNEQFF.

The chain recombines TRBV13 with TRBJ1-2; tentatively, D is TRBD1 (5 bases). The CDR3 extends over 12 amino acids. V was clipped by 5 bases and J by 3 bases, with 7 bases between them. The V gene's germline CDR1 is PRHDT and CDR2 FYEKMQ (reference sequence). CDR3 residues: CASSQTDYGYTF. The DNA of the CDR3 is TGTGCCAGCAGCCAGACAGACTATGGCTACACCTTC.

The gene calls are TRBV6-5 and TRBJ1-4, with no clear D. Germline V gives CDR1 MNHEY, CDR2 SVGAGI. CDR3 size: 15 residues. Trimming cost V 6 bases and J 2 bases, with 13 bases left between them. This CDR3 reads CASSRTTGTNEKLFF. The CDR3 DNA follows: TGTGCCAGCAGCCGGACGACGGGGACTAATGAAAAACTGTTTTTT.

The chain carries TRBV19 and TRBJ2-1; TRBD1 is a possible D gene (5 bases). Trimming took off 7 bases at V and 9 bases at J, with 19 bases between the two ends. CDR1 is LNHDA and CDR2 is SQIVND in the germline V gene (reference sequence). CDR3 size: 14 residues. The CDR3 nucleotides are TGTGCCAGTAACTTTATCCACTCAAGGGGTGAGCAGTTCTTC. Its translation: CASNFIHSRGEQFF. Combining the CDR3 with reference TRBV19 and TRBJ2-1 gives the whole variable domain DGGITQSPKYLFRKEGQNVTLSCEQNLNHDAMYWYRQDPGQGLRLIYYSQIVNDFQKGDIAEGYSVSREKKESFPLTVTSAQKNPTAFYLCASNFIHSRGEQFFGPGTRLTVL.

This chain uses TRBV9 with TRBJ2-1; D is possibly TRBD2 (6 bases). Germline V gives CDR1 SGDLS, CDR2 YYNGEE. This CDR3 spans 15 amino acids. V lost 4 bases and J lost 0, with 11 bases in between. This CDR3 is CASSSDGSSYNEQFF. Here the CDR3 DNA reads TGTGCCAGCAGCTCAGACGGGAGCTCCTACAATGAGCAGTTCTTC.

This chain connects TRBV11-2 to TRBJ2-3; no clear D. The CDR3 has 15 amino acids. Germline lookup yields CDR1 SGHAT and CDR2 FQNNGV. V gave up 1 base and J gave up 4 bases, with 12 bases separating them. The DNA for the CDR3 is TGTGCCAGCAGCTTAGGAGTAGAACTCCCAGATACGCAGTATTTT. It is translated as CASSLGVELPDTQYF.

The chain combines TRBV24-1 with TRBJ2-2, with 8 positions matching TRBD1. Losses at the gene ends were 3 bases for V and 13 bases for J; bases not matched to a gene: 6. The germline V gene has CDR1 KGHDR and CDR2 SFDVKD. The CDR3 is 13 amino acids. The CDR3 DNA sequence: TGTGCCACCAGTGATGTCGGACAGGGTGGGCTGTTTTTT. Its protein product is CATSDVGQGGLFF.

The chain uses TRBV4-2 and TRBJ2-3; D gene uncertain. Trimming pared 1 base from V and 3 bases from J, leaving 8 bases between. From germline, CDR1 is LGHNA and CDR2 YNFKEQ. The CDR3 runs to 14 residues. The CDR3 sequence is CASSQGSTTDTQYF. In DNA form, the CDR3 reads TGTGCCAGCAGCCAAGGGTCCACAACAGATACGCAGTATTTT.

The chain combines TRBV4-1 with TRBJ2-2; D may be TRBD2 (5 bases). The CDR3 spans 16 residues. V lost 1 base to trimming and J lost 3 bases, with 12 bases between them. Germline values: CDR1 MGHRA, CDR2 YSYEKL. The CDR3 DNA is TGCGCCAGCAGCCAAGTACTAAGGCGGGACACCGGGGAGCTGTTTTTT. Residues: CASSQVLRRDTGELFF.

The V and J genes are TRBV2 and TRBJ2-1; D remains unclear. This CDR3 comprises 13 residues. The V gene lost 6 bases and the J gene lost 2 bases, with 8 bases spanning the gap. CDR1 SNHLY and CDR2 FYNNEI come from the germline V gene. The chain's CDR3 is CASRTHAYNEQFF. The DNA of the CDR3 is TGTGCCAGCAGGACTCACGCCTACAATGAGCAGTTCTTC.

The CDR3 reads CADRTGGSGNTIYF. DNA of the CDR3: TGTGCCGACCGGACAGGGGGCTCTGGAAACACCATATATTTT. The chain uses TRBV2 and TRBJ1-3, with 10 bases lining up with TRBD1. Germline V gives CDR1 SNHLY, CDR2 FYNNEI. The V and J ends lost 11 bases and 0 bases, in that order; junction bases with no gene match: 4. The CDR3 covers 14 residues.

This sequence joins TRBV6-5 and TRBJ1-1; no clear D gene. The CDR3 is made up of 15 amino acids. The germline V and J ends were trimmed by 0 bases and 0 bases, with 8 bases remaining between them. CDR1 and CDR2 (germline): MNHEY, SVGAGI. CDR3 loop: CASSYSMGLNTEAFF. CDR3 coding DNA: TGTGCCAGCAGTTACTCGATGGGCTTGAACACTGAAGCTTTCTTT.